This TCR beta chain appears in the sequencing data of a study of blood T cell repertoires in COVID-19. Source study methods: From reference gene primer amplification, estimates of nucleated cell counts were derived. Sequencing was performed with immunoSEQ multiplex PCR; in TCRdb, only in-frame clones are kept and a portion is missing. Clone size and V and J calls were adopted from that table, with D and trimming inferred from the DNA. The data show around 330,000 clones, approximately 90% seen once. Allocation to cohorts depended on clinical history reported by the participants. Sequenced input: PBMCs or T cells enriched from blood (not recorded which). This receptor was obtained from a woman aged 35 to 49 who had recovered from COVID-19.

The CDR3 is CASSSQGARFYGYTF. For the CDR3, the DNA is TGTGCCAGCAGTTCACAGGGGGCGAGGTTCTATGGCTACACCTTC. The chain links TRBV6-5 to TRBJ1-2; 9 nucleotides agree with TRBD1. The CDR3 spans 15 residues. Trimming took 4 bases from V and 4 from J; bases not matched to a gene: 7. The germline CDR1 and CDR2 sequences are MNHEY and SVGAGI.